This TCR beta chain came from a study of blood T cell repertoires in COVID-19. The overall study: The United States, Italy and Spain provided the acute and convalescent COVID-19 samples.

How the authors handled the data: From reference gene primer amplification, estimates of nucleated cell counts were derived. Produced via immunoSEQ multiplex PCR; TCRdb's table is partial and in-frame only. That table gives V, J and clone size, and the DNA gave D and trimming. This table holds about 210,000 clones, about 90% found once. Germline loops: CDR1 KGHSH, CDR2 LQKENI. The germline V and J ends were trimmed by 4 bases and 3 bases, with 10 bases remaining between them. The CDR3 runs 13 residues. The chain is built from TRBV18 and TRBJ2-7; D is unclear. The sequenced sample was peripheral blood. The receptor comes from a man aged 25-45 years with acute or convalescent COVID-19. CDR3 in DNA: TGTGCCAGCTCACAGTCTTCGGGCTACGAGCAGTACTTC. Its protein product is CASSQSSGYEQYF.